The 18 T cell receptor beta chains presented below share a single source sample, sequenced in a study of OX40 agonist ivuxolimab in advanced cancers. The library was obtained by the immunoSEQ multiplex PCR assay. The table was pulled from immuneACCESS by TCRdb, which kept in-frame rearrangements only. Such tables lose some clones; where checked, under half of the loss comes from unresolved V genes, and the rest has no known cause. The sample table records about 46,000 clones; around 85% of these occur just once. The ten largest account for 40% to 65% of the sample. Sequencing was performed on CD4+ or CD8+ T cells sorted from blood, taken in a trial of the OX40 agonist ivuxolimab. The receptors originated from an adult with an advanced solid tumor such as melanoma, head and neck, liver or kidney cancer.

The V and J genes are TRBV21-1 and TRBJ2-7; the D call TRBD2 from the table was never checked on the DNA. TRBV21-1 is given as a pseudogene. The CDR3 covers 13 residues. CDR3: CALREGPTYEQYF. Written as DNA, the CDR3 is TGTGCCCTTAGGGAGGGGCCGACCTACGAGCAGTACTTC.

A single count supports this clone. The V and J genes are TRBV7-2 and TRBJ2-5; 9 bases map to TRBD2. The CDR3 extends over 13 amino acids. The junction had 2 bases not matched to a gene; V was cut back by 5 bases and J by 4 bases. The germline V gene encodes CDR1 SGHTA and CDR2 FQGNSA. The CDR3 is CASSAGLAETQYF. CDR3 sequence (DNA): TGTGCCAGCAGCGCGGGACTAGCAGAGACCCAGTACTTC.

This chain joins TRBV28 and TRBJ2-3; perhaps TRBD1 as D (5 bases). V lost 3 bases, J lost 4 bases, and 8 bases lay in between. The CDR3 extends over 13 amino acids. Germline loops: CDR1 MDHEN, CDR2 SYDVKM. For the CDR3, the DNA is TGTGCCAGCAGTTTCCAGGGATCAGATACGCAGTATTTT. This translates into CASSFQGSDTQYF.

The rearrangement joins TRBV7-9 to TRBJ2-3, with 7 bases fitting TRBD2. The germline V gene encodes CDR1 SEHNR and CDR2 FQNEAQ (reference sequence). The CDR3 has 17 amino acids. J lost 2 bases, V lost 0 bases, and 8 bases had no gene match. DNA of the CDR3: TGTGCCAGCAGCTTAGCGGCCTTGGGAGGGTACACAGATACGCAGTATTTT. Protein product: CASSLAALGGYTDTQYF.

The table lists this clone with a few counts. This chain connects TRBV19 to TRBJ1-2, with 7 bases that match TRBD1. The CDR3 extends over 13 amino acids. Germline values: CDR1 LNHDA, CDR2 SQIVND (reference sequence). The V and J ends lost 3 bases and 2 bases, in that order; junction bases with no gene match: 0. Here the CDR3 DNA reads TGTGCCAGTAGTATCAGGGGGAACTATGGCTACACCTTC. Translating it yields CASSIRGNYGYTF.

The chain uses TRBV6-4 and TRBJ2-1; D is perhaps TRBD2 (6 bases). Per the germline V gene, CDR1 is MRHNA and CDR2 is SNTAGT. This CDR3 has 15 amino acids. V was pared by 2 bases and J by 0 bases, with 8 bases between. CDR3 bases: TGTGCCAGCAGTGACAAAGCGGGCTCCTACAATGAGCAGTTCTTC. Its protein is CASSDKAGSYNEQFF.

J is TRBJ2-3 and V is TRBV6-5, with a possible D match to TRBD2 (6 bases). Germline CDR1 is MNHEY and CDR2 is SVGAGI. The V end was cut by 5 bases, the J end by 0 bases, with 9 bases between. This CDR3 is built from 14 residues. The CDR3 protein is CASSRDFSTDTQYF. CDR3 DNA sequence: TGTGCCAGCAGTAGGGACTTTAGCACAGATACGCAGTATTTT.

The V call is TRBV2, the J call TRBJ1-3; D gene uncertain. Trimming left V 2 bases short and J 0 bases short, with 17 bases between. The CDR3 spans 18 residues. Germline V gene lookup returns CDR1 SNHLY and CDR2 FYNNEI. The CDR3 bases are TGTGCCAGCAGTGAACTCGCCCCCGACATCCGCTCTGGAAACACCATATATTTT. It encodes CASSELAPDIRSGNTIYF.

The DNA for the CDR3 is TGTGCCATCAGACCCGCCGGGACAACCTACAATGAGCAGTTCTTC. Translated, it gives CAIRPAGTTYNEQFF. This sequence joins TRBV10-3 and TRBJ2-1; possible D gene TRBD1, 6 bases. Germline-derived CDR1 and CDR2 are ENHRY and SYGVKD. This CDR3 region has 15 residues. Deletions cut 6 bases from V and 2 bases from J, with 14 bases between.

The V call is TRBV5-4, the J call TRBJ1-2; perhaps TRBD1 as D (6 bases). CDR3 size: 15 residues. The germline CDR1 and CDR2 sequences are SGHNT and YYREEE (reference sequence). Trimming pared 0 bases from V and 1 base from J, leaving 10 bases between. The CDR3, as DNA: TGTGCCAGCAGCTTGGTTGGACAGTTTAACTATGGCTACACCTTC. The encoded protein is CASSLVGQFNYGYTF.

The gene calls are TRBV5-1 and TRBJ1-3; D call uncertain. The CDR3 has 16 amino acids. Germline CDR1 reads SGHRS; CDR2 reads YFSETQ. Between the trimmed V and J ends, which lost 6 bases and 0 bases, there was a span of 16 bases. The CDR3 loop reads CASNEGSFLSGNTIYF. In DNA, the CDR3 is TGCGCCAGCAATGAGGGTAGCTTCCTCTCTGGAAACACCATATATTTT.

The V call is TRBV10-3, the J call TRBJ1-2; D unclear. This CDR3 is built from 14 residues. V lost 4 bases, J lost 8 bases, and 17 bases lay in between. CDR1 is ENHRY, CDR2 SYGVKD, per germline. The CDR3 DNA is TGTGCCATCAGTGGCGGACGGCCAAGGAGGGGCTACACCTTC. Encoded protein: CAISGGRPRRGYTF.

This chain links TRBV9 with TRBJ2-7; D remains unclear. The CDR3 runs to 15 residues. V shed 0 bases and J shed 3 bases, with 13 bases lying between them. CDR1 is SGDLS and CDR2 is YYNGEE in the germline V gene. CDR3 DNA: TGTGCCAGCAGCGTAGGTTCGGCAGTATACTACGAGCAGTACTTC. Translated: CASSVGSAVYYEQYF.

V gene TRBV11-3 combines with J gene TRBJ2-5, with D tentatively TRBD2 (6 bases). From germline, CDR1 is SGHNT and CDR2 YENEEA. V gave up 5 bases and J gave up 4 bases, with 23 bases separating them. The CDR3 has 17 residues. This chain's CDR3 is CASSTTLGSGARETQYF. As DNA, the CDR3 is TGTGCCAGCAGCACCACCCTAGGGTCGGGAGCTAGAGAGACCCAGTACTTC. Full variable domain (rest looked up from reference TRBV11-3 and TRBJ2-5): EAGVVQSPRYKIIEKKQPVAFWCNPISGHNTLYWYLQNLGQGPELLIRYENEEAVDDSQLPKDRFSAERLKGVDSTLKIQPAELGDSAVYLCASSTTLGSGARETQYFGPGTRLLVL.

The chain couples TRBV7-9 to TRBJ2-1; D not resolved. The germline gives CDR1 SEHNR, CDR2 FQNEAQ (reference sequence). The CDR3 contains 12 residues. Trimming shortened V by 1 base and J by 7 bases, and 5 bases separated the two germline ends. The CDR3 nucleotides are TGTGCCAGCAGCTTAGTGGGGAATGAGCAGTTCTTC. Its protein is CASSLVGNEQFF.

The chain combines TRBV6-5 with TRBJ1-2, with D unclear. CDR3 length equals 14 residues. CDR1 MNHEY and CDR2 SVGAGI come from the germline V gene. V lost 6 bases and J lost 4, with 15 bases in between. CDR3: CASSPDAGSYGYTF. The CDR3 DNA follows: TGTGCCAGCAGCCCGGACGCAGGAAGCTATGGCTACACCTTC.

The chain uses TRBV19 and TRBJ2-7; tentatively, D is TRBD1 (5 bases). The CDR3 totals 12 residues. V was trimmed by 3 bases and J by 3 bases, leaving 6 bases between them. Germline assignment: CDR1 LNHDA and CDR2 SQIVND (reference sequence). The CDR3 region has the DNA TGTGCCAGTAGTATGCAGGGCTACGAGCAGTACTTC. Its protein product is CASSMQGYEQYF.

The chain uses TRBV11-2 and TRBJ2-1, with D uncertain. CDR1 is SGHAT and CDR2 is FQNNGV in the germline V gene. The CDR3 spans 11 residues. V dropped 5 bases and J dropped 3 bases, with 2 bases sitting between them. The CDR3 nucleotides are TGTGCCAGCAGCGGCTACAATGAGCAGTTCTTC. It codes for CASSGYNEQFF. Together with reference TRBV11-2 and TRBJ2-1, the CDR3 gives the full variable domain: EAGVAQSPRYKIIEKRQSVAFWCNPISGHATLYWYQQILGQGPKLLIQFQNNGVVDDSQLPKDRFSAERLKGVDSTLKIQPAKLEDSAVYLCASSGYNEQFFGPGTRLTVL.